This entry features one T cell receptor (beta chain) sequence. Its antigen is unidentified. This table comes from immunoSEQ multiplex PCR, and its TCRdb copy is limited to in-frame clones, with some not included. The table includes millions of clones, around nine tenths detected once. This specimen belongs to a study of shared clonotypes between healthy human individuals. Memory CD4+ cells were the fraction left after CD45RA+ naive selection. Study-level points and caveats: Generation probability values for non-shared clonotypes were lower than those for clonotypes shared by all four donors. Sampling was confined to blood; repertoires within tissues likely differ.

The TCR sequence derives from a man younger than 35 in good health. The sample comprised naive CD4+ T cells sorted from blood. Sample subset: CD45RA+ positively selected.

The CDR3 spells CASSLVGQGPGNTIYF. CDR3 DNA sequence: TGTGCCAGCAGCTTAGTGGGACAGGGGCCTGGAAACACCATATATTTT. This chain joins TRBV7-2 and TRBJ1-3, with TRBD1 identical over 10 bases. The CDR3 is 16 residues long. With 1 base clipped from V and 2 bases from J, the junction kept 2 bases outside the gene matches. Per germline, CDR1 SGHTA and CDR2 FQGNSA.